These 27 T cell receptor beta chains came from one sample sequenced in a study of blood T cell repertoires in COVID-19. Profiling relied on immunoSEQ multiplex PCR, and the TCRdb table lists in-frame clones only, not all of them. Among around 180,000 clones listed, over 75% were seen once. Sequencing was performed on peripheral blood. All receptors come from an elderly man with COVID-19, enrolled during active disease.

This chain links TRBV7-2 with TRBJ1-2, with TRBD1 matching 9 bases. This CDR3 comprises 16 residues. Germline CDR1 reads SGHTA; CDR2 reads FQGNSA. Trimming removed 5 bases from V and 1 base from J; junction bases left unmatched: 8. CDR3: CASSRGTGNFNYGYTF. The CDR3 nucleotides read TGTGCCAGCAGCCGTGGGACAGGGAACTTTAACTATGGCTACACCTTC.

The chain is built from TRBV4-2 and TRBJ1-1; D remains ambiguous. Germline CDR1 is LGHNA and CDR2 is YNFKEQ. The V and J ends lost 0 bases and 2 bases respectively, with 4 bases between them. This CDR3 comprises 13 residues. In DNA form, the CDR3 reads TGTGCCAGCAGCCAAGAGGCCAACACTGAAGCTTTCTTT. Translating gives CASSQEANTEAFF.

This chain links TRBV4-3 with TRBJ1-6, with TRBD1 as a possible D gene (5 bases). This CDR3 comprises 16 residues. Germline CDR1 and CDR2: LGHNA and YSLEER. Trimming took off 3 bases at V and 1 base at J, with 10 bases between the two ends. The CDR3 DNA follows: TGCGCCAGCAGCCAGGTCGGGGGTTCCTATAATTCACCCCTCCACTTT. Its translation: CASSQVGGSYNSPLHF.

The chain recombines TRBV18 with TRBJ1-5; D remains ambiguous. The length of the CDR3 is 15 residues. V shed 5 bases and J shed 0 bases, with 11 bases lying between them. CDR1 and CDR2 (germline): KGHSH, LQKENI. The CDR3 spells CASSFDGDSNQPQHF. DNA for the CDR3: TGTGCCAGCTCATTCGACGGGGATAGCAATCAGCCCCAGCATTTT. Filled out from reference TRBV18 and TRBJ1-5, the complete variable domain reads NAGVMQNPRHLVRRRGQEARLRCSPMKGHSHVYWYRQLPEEGLKFMVYLQKENIIDESGMPKERFSAEFPKEGPSILRIQQVVRGDSAAYFCASSFDGDSNQPQHFGDGTRLSIL.

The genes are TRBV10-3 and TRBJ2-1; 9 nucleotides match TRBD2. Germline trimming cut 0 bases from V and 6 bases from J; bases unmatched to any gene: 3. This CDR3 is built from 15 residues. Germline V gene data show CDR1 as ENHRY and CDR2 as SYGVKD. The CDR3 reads CAISESPGLANEQFF. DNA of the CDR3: TGTGCCATCAGTGAGTCCCCGGGACTAGCCAATGAGCAGTTCTTC.

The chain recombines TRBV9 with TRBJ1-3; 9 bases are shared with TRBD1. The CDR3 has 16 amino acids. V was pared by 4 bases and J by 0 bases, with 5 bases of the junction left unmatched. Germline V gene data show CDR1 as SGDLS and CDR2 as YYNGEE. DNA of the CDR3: TGTGCCAGCAGCCTACAGGGGGCAAGCTCTGGAAACACCATATATTTT. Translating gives CASSLQGASSGNTIYF.

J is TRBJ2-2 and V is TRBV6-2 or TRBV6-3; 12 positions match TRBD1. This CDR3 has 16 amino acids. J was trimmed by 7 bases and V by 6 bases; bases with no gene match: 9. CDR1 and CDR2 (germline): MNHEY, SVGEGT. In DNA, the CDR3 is TGTGCCAGCAGCACAGCCGGGACAGGGGGCATCGGGGAGCTGTTTTTT. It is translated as CASSTAGTGGIGELFF.

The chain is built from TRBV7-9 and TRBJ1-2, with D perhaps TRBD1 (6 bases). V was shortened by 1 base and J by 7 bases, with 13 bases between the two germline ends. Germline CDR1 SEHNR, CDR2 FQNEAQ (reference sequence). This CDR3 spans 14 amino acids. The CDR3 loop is CASSLGAGEGGYTF. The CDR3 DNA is TGTGCCAGCAGCTTAGGCGCAGGGGAGGGTGGCTACACCTTC.

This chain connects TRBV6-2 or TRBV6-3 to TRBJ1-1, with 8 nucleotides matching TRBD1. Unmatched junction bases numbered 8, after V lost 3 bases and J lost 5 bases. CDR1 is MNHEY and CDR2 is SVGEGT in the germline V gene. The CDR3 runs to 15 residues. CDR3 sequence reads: CASSYRGQGATEAFF. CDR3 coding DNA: TGTGCCAGCAGTTATAGGGGGCAGGGGGCGACTGAAGCTTTCTTT.

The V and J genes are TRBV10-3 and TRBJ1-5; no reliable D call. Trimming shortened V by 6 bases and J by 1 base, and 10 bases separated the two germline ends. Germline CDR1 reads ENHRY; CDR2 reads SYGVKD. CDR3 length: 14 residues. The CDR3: CAISQELSNQPQHF. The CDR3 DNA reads TGTGCCATCAGCCAAGAACTCAGCAATCAGCCCCAGCATTTT.

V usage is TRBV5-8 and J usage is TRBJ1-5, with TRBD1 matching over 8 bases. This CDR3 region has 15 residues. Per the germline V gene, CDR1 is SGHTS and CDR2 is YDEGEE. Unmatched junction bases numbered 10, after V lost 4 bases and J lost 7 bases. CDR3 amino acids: CASSPKGTGGQPQHF. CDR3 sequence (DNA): TGTGCCAGCAGCCCGAAAGGGACAGGTGGCCAGCCCCAGCATTTT.

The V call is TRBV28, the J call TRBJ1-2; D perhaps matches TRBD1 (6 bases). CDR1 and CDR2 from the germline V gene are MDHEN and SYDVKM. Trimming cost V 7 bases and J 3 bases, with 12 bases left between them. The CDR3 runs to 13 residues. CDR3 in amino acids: CASTLGHHYGYTF. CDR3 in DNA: TGTGCCAGCACCCTGGGACATCACTATGGCTACACCTTC.

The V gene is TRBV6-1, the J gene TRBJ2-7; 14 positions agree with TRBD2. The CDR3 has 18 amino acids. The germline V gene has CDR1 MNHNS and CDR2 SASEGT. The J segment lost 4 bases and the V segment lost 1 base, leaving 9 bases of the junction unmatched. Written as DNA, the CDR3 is TGTGCCAGCAGTGAAGTGGCCCCGGGACTAGCGGGGGCATACGAGCAGTACTTC. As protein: CASSEVAPGLAGAYEQYF.

In DNA, the CDR3 is TGCGCCAGCAGCTCCCTCTCCTATAATTCACCCCTCCACTTT. Translating it yields CASSSLSYNSPLHF. The V call is TRBV5-1, the J call TRBJ1-6; D not resolved. The CDR3 covers 14 residues. The V end was cut by 3 bases, the J end by 0 bases, with 4 bases between. The V gene's germline CDR1 is SGHRS and CDR2 YFSETQ.

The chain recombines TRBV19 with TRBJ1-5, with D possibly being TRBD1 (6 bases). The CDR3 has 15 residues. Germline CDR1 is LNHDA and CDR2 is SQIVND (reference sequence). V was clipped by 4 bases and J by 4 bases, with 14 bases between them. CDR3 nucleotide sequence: TGTGCCAGTAGTAGGGACACGCCGCTTAATCAGCCCCAGCATTTT. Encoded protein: CASSRDTPLNQPQHF.

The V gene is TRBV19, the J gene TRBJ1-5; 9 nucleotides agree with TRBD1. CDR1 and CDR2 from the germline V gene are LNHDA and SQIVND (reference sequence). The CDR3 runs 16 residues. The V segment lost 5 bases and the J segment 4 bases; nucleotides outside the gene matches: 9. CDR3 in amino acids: CASSLSGQGANQPQHF. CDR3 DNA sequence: TGTGCCAGTAGTCTCTCGGGACAGGGAGCAAATCAGCCCCAGCATTTT.

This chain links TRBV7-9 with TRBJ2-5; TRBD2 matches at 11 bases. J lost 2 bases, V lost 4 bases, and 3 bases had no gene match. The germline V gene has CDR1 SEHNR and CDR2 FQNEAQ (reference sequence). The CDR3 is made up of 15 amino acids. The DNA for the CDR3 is TGTGCCAGCAGCTCTGGGACTAGCGGTCAAGAGACCCAGTACTTC. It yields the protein CASSSGTSGQETQYF.

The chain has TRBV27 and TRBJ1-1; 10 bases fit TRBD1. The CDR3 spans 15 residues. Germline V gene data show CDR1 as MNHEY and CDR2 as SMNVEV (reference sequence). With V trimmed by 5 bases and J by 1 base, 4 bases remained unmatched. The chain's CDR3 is CASSKTGGTNTEAFF. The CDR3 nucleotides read TGTGCCAGCAGTAAGACAGGGGGCACGAACACTGAAGCTTTCTTT.

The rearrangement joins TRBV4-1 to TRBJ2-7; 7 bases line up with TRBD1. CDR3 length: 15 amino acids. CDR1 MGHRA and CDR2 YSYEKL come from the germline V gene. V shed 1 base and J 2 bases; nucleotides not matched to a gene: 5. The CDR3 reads CASSQGRDSPYEQYF. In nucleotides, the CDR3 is TGCGCCAGCAGCCAAGGCCGGGACAGCCCCTACGAGCAGTACTTC.

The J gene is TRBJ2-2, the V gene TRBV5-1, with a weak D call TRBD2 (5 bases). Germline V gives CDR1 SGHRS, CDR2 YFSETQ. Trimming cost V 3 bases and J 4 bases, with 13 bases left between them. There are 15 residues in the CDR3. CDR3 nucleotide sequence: TGCGCCAGCAGCTCCGTTAGCGTCGGCACCGGGGAGCTGTTTTTT. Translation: CASSSVSVGTGELFF.

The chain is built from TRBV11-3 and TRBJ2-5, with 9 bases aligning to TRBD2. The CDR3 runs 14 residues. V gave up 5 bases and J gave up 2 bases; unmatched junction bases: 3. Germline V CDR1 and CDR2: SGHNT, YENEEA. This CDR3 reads CASSQRGDQETQYF. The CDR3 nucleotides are TGTGCCAGCAGCCAGCGGGGGGATCAAGAGACCCAGTACTTC.

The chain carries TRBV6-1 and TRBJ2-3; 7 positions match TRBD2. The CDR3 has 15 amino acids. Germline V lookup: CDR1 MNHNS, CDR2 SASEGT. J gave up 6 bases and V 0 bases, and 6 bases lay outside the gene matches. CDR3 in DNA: TGTGCCAGCAGTGAAGCGGGGGGGAGAAGTGATACGCAGTATTTT. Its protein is CASSEAGGRSDTQYF.

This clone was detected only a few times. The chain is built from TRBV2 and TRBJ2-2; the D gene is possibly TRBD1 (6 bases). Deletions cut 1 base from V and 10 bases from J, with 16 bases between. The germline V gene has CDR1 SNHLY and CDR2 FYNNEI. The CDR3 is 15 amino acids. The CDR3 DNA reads TGTGCCAGCAGTGAAGGGACAGCGCTTCTTGCGGAGCTGTTTTTT. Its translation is CASSEGTALLAELFF.

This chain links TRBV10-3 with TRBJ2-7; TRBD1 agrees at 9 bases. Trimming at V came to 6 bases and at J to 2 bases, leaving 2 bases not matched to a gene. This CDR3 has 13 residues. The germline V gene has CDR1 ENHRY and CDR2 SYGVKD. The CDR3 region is CAIRGTGPYEQYF. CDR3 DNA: TGTGCCATCAGGGGGACAGGGCCCTACGAGCAGTACTTC.

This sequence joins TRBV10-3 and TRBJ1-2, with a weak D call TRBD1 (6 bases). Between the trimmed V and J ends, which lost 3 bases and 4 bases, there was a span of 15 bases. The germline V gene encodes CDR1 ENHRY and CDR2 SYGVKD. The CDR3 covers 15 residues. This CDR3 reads CAISESDSLGYGYTF. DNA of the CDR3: TGTGCCATCAGTGAATCGGACAGCCTTGGCTATGGCTACACCTTC.

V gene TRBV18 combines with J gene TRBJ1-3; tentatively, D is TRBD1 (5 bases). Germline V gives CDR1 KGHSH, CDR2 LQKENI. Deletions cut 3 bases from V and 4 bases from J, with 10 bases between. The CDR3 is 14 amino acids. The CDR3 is CASSPQGQGNTIYF. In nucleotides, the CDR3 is TGTGCCAGCTCACCGCAGGGTCAAGGAAACACCATATATTTT.

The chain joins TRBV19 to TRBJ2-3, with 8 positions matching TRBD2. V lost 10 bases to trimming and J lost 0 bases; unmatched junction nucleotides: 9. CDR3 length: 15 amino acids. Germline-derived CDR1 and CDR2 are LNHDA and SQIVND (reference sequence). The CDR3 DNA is TGTGCCACCAGCCGGGGGGGGGTTAGCACAGATACGCAGTATTTT. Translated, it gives CATSRGGVSTDTQYF.